The present TCR beta chain was sequenced within a study of regulatory T cells in long-lasting Graves disease. Study information: Positive TSH receptor antibodies alongside over 5 years of antithyroid drugs were what marked Graves' disease as persistent.

The sample's time point: persistent/refractory GD, antithyroid drugs over 5 years with positive TRAb. The TCR library was prepared using RNA isolated from PBMCs. Both iRepertoire HTBI primers and Arm-PCR of CDR3 regions were used to build the TCR beta libraries. MiXCR was run by TCRdb on the multiplex PCR reads, yielding one entry per CDR3 protein. Among some 470,000 distinct CDR3 sequences, roughly 21% were seen once, and the ten largest hold roughly 7%. CDR3 length: 14 residues. With 5 bases clipped from V and 4 bases from J, the junction kept 5 bases outside the gene matches. A note on this clonotype: The target antigen is unknown.

Study-level findings and limits: Newly diagnosed patients had higher TCR diversity than persistent Graves' patients did.

The chain combines TRBV12-3 or TRBV12-4 with TRBJ1-5; 7 bases align to TRBD1. The clonotype originates from a female donor with Graves disease. The sample consisted of peripheral blood mononuclear cells (PBMCs), taken when the disease was refractory, from a patient treated with antithyroid drugs. Here the CDR3 DNA reads TGTGCCAGCAGTACAGGGGCATGGAATCAGCCCCAGCATTTT. Its translation: CASSTGAWNQPQHF.